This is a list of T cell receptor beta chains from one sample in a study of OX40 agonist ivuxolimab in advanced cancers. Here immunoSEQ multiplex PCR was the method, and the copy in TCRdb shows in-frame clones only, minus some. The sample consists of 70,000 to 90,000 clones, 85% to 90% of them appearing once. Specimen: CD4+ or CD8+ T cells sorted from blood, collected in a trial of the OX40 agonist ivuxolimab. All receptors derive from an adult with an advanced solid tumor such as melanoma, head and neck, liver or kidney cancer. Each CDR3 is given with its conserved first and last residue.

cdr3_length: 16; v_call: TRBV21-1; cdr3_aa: CASSKNRDRGIYEQYF
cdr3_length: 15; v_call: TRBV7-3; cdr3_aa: CASSQIAGSYNEQFF
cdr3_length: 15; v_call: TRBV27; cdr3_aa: CASSLSGQVHNEQFF
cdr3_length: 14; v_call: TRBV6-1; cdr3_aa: CASSDTNRGWEQYF
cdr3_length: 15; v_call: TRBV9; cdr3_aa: CASSKDPGVTGELFF
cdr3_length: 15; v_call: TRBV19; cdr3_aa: CASSIFGRPTDTQYF
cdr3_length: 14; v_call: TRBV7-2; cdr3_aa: CASTLTGSGEKLFF
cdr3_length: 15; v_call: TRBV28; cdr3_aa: CASCFPEGVNEKLFF
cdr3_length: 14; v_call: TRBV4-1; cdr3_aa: CASSQLTGWETQYF
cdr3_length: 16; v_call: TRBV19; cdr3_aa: CASSLLSGDYGNTIYF
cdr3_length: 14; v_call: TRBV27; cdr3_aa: CASSLSRSNTEAFF
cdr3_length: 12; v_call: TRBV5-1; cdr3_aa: CASTRAAGEQFF
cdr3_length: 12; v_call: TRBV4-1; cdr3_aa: CASSRGADTQYF
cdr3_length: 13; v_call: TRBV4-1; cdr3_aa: CASSQVGLYEQYF
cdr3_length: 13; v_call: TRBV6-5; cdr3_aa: CASSLIYQETQYF
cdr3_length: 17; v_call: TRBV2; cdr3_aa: CASSDRGRVSSYNEQFF
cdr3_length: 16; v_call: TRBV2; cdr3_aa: CASSEISGRAADTQYF
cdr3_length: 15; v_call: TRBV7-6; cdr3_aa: CASSFGQGARNEQYF
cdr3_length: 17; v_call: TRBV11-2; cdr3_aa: CASSRSLGTSGNNEQFF
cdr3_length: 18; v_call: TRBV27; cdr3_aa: CASRPDAYGVYSGNTIYF
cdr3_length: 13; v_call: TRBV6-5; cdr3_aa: CASRPGQNYEQYF
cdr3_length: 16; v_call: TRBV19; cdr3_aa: CASSPRREDSNQPQHF
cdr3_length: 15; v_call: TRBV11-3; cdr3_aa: CASSLALRENGELFF
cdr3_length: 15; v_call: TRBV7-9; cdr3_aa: CASSLQGSHTGELFF
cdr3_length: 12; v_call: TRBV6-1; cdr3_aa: CASRETPYGYTF
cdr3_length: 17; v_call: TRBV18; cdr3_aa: CASSLLGGGFGSYEQYF
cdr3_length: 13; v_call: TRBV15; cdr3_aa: CATSRDRTYEQYF